This T cell receptor beta chain was recovered during a study of graft-versus-host responses after intestinal transplantation (dated by TCRdb to about 2021). Describing the broader study: Recipients received multivisceral, liver-intestinal, or isolated intestinal transplants. Instead of going to the commercial service, samples from a few later patients were sequenced in-house on an Illumina MiSeq and processed with MiXCR. To identify alloreactive clones, pre-transplant mixed lymphocyte reaction products were sequenced and then compared with unstimulated pre-transplant donor and recipient T cells. Donor T cell macrochimerism was defined as a peak of at least 4% donor T cells among recipient peripheral blood mononuclear cells. After intestinal transplantation, graft-versus-host and host-versus-graft alloreactive T cell clones in the graft, circulation and bone marrow were tracked using bulk TCR-beta CDR3 sequencing. Every recipient was given anti-thymocyte globulin induction, followed by about three years of maintenance tacrolimus and steroids. Of the 20 to 25 intestinal transplant recipients enrolled in the cohort, one of whom was a retransplant, a few patients without pretransplant specimens were excluded.

From its cysteine to its phenylalanine, the CDR3 spans 15 amino acids. Of the read, only the CDR3 DNA is kept; its 45 bases are in frame from base 1. For this chain, trimming is 6 bases at the V end and 4 bases at the J end, and the number of junction bases without a gene match is 8. CDR1 is given as MNHEY and CDR2 as SVGAGI, both from the germline V gene. The library was built by means of the immunoSEQ multiplex PCR assay. For most patients, genomic DNA was isolated with the Qiagen DNeasy Blood and Tissue Kit and shipped frozen to Adaptive Biotechnologies for TCR sequencing. Adaptive Biotechnologies carried out high-throughput TCR-beta CDR3 sequencing of genomic DNA for most patients. In the authors' own workflow: Adaptive's ImmunoSEQ software was the source of the TCR sequencing data for 15 to 20 patients, while a few other patients were processed with MiXCR and VDJtools. To correct CD4 versus CD8 sorting errors, sequences present in both subsets at a frequency ratio below 5:1 were removed. CDR3 nucleotide sequences shared by donor and recipient were removed because the origin of these sequences could not be assigned. To be classed as alloreactive, a clone needed at least 2-fold expansion over unstimulated cells and a minimum CFSE-low frequency of 0.002% (template counts) or 0.001% (read counts). Clones detected in sequenced pre-transplant spleen, lymph node, or MLR CFSE-low populations of the donor or recipient were defined as mappable. The cumulative frequency of alloreactive clones was calculated as a percentage of all sequences, weighted by copy number. TCRdb re-hosts the immuneACCESS table, in-frame sequences only. Its copies lack some clones; in the studies checked, an unresolved V gene accounts for under half of them, and the cause for the rest is not known. V and J calls plus clone size are reproduced from that table; the DNA served to infer D and trimming. This sample gives roughly 110,000 clones in total; approximately 90% of them show up just once. Over 0.6% of the sample belongs to the ten largest clones.

This clone was observed a single time. Its antigen target is currently unknown. Base qualities are not at hand, and no much larger clone is one base apart. Read against the paper, the sample's time point label means: cells obtained before transplantation from donor or recipient. CD3+CD4+ and CD3+CD8+ populations were FACS-sorted from unstimulated pre-transplant donor and recipient cells taken from spleen or lymph nodes. Study-level results and caveats: The relatively low number and heterogeneity of intestinal transplant patients limited the conclusions. GvH clones were found in recipient bone marrow, and some of the GvH clones appeared earlier in ileal mucosa or blood, which is consistent with an intestinal mucosal origin. In the allografts of patients with donor T cell macrochimerism, GvH to HvG T cell clonal ratios were high. Early after transplant, peak levels of circulating GvH clones were found to be associated with declines in HvG clones.

The chain was built from TRBV6-5 and TRBJ2-1, and 8 bases in between align with TRBD2. The origin of this receptor is a human donor who was the organ donor for an intestinal transplant. The source was unstimulated CD4+ T cells sorted from spleen or lymph node cells, collected before transplant. The CDR3 reads CASRPPGTRYNEQFF. The sequence in DNA is TGTGCCAGCAGGCCCCCCGGGACTAGGTACAATGAGCAGTTCTTC.